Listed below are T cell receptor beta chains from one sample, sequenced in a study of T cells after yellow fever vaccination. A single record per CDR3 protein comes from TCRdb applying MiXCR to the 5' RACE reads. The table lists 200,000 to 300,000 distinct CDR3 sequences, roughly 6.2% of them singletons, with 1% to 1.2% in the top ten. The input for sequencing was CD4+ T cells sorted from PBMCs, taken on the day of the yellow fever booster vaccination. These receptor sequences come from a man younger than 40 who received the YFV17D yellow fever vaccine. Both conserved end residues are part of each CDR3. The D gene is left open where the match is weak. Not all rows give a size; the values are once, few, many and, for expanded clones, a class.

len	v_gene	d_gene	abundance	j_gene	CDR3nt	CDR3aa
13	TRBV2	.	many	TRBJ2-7	TGTGCCAGCAGTGAAGATTTCAGTGCCGGGCAGTACTTC	CASSEDFSAGQYF
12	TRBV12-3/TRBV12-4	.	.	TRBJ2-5	TGTGCCAGCAGCCCCCAGAGAGGGACCCAGTACTTC	CASSPQRGTQYF
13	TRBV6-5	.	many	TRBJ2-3	TGTGCCAGCAGTTACTCCAATCGTCGAAGCTTGAATTTT	CASSYSNRRSLNF
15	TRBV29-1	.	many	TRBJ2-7	TGCAGCGTTGAAGGCGGACAGCCCCCCTTTTACGAGCAGTACTTC	CSVEGGQPPFYEQYF
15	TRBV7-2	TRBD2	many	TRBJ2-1	TGTGCCAGCAGCTTAGTTAGCGGGATTGGGGATGAGCAGTTCTTC	CASSLVSGIGDEQFF
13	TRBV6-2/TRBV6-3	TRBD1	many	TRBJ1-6	TGTGCCAGCAGTTACGGGACAGTTTCACCCCTCCACTTT	CASSYGTVSPLHF
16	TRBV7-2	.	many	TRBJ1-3	TGTGCCAGCAGCTTGGTTGACCTGAGCTCTGGAAACACCATATATTTT	CASSLVDLSSGNTIYF
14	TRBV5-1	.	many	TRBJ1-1	TGCGCCAGCAGCGCACCCCGAGGGAACACTGAAGCTTTCTTT	CASSAPRGNTEAFF
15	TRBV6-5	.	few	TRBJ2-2	TGTGCCAGCAGTTACCCGAACAGGGACCCCGGGGAGCTGTTTTTT	CASSYPNRDPGELFF
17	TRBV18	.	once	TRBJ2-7	TGTCCCAGCTCACCGGCTCGTAGGACAGCCCGCTCCTACGAGCAGTACTTC	CPSSPARRTARSYEQYF